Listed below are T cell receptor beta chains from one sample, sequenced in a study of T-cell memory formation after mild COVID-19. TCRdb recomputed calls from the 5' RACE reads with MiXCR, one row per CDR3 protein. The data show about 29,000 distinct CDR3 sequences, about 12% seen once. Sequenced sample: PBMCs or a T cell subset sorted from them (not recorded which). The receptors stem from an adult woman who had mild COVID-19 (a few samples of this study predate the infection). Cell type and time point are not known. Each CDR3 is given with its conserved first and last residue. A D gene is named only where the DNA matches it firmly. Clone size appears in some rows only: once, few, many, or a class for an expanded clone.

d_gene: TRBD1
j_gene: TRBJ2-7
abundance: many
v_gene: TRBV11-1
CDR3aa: CASKRQGPYEQYF
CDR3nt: TGTGCCAGCAAACGACAGGGTCCCTACGAGCAGTACTTC

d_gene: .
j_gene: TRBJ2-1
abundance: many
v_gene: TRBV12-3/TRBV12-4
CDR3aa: CASSPGNEQFF
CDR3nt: TGTGCCAGCAGTCCAGGGAATGAGCAGTTCTTC

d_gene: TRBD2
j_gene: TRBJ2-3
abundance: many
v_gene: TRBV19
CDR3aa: CASSILAGEGADTQYF
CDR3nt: TGTGCCAGTAGTATACTAGCGGGAGAGGGGGCAGATACGCAGTATTTT

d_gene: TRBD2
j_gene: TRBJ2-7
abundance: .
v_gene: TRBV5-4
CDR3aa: CASSSQREVPGYEQYF
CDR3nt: TGTGCCAGCAGCTCTCAGCGGGAGGTACCGGGCTACGAGCAGTACTTC

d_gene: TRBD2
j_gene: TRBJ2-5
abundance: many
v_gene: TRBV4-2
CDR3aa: CASSQGPLSGGEETQYF
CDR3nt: TGTGCCAGCAGCCAAGGCCCCCTGAGCGGGGGGGAAGAGACCCAGTACTTC

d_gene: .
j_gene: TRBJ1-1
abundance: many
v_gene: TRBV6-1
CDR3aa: CASRRRGMNTEAFF
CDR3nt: TGTGCCAGCAGAAGACGGGGTATGAACACTGAAGCTTTCTTT

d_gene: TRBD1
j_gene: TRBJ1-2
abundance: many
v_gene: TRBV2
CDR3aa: CASSGQGLGGYTF
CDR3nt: TGTGCCAGCAGTGGACAGGGGTTAGGTGGCTACACCTTC

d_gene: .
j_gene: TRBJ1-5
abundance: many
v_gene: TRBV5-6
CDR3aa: CASSFRRGIDQPQHF
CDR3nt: TGTGCCAGCAGCTTTCGGCGGGGAATCGATCAGCCCCAGCATTTT

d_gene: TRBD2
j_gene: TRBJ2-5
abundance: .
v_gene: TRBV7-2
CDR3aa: CASSLRLAGVMEETQYF
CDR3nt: TGTGCCAGCAGCCTTCGACTAGCGGGAGTTATGGAAGAGACCCAGTACTTC

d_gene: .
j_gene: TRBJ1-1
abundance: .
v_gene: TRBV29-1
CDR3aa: CSVEVGTEAFF
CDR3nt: TGCAGCGTTGAGGTGGGCACTGAAGCTTTCTTT

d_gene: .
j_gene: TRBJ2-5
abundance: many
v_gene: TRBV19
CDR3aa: CASSTGQEGWETQYF
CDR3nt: TGTGCCAGTAGTACCGGACAGGAGGGATGGGAGACCCAGTACTTC

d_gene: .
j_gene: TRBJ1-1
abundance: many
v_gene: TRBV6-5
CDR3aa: CASSYYPRVNTEAFF
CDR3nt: TGTGCCAGCAGTTACTATCCCAGAGTGAACACTGAAGCTTTCTTT

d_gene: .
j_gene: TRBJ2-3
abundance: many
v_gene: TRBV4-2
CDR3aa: CASSHTGPSAPDTQYF
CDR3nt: TGTGCCAGCAGCCATACCGGGCCCTCAGCACCAGATACGCAGTATTTT

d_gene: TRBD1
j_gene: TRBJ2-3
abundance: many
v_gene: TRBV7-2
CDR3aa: CASSITGGGDTQYF
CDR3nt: TGTGCCAGCAGCATAACAGGGGGAGGAGATACGCAGTATTTT

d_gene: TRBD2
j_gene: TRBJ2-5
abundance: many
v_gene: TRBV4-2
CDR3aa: CASSHDGLAGETQYF
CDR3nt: TGTGCCAGCAGCCACGACGGACTAGCGGGAGAGACCCAGTACTTC

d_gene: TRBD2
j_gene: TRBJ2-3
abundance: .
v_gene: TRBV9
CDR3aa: CASSVGLAGLDTQYF
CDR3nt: TGTGCCAGCAGCGTAGGGCTAGCGGGGTTAGATACGCAGTATTTT

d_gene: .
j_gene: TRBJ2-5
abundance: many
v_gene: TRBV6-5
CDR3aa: CASTQYRADQETQYF
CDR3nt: TGTGCCAGCACTCAGTACAGGGCGGACCAAGAGACCCAGTACTTC

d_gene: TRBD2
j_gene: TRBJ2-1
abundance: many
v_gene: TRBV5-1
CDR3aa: CASSPLTSGNLDEQFF
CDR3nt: TGCGCCAGCAGCCCTCTGACTAGCGGGAATTTGGATGAGCAGTTCTTC

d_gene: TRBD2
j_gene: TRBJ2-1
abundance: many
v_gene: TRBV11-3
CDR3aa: CASSRHFASGRANEQFF
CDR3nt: TGTGCCAGCAGCCGTCACTTCGCTAGCGGGAGGGCCAATGAGCAGTTCTTC

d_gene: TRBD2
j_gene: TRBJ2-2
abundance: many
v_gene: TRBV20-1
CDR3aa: CSAAPSGSYTGELFF
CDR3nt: TGCAGTGCCGCCCCTAGCGGGAGTTACACCGGGGAGCTGTTTTTT

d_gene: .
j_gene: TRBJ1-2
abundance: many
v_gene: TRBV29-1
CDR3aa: CSVEAEWRGISYGYTF
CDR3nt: TGCAGCGTTGAAGCGGAATGGAGGGGGATTAGCTATGGCTACACCTTC

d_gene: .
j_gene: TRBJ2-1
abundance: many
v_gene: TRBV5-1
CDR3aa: CASSSEGRTADYNEQFF
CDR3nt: TGCGCCAGCAGCTCGGAGGGTCGGACAGCTGACTACAATGAGCAGTTCTTC

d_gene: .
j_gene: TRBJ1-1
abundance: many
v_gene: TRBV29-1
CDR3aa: CSVGYRMNTEAFF
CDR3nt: TGCAGCGTTGGATACAGGATGAACACTGAAGCTTTCTTT

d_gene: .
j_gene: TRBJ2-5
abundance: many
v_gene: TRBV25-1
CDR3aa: CASSDYPPQNQETQYF
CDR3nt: TGTGCCAGCAGTGATTACCCCCCCCAGAACCAAGAGACCCAGTACTTC

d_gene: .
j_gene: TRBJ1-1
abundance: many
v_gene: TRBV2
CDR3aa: CASRTLTDPNAEAFF
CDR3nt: TGTGCCAGCAGAACCCTGACGGACCCGAACGCTGAAGCTTTCTTT

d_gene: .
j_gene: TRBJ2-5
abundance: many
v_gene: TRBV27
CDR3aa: CASSLFLDSQETQYF
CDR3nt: TGTGCCAGCAGTTTATTTCTCGACAGCCAAGAGACCCAGTACTTC

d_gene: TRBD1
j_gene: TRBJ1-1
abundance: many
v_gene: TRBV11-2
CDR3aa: CASSSHKQGFKTGGPPGKAFF
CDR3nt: TGTGCCAGCAGCTCCCACAAACAGGGGTTCAAAACTGGGGGCCCACCTGGGAAAGCTTTCTTT

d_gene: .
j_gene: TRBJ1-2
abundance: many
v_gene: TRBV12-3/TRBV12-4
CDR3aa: CASSLAGNYGYTF
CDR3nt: TGTGCCAGCAGTTTAGCAGGGAACTATGGCTACACCTTC

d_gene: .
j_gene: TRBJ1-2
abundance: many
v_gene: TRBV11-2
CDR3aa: CASSLEAVRGLSGYTF
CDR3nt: TGTGCCAGCAGCTTAGAGGCGGTCAGGGGTTTAAGTGGCTACACCTTC

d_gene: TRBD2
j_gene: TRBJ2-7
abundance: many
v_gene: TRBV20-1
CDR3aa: CSASRPGLAHEQYF
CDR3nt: TGCAGTGCTAGTAGGCCCGGACTAGCTCACGAGCAGTACTTC

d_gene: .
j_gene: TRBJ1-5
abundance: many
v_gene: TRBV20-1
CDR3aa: CSARKLGTLNQPQHF
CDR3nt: TGCAGTGCTAGAAAGCTTGGGACACTAAATCAGCCCCAGCATTTT

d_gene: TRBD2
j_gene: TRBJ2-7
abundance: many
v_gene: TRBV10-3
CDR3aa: CAISPLAGNYEQYF
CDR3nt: TGTGCCATCAGTCCGCTAGCGGGTAATTACGAGCAGTACTTC

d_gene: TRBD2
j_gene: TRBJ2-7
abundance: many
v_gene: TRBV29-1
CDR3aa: CSVRTSGSYEQYF
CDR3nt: TGCAGCGTTCGGACTAGCGGGAGCTACGAGCAGTACTTC

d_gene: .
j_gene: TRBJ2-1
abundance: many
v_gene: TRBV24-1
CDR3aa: CATSAVPSTATYNEQFF
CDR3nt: TGTGCCACCAGTGCGGTCCCGTCAACCGCGACCTACAATGAGCAGTTCTTC

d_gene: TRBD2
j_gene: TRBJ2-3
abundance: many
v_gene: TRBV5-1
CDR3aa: CASRDSTSGIGTDTQYF
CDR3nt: TGCGCCAGCAGGGATAGTACTAGCGGGATAGGCACAGATACGCAGTATTTT

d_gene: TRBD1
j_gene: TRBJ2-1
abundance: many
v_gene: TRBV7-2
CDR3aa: CASSPRQGAESYNEQFF
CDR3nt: TGTGCCAGCAGCCCAAGACAGGGCGCGGAATCCTACAATGAGCAGTTCTTC

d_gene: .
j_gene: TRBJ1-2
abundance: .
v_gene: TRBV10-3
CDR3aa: CATADSNYGYTF
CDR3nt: TGTGCCACCGCAGACAGTAACTATGGCTACACCTTC

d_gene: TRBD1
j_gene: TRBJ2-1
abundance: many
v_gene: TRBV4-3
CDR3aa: CASSQERTGGLGEQFF
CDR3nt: TGCGCCAGCAGCCAAGAGAGGACAGGGGGACTTGGTGAGCAGTTCTTC

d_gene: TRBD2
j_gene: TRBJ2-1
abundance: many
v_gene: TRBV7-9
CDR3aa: CASSSGRGDNEQFF
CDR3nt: TGTGCCAGCAGCTCAGGGAGGGGAGACAATGAGCAGTTCTTC

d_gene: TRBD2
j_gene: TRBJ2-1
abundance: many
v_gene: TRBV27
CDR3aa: CASSLSAGLAGVNEQFF
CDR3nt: TGTGCCAGCAGTTTATCAGCGGGACTAGCGGGAGTAAATGAGCAGTTCTTC

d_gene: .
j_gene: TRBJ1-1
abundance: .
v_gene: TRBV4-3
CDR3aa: CASSHSDSPNTEAFF
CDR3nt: TGCGCCAGCAGCCACTCGGACAGCCCCAACACTGAAGCTTTCTTT

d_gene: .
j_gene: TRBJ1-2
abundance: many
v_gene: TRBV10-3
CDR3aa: CAIRPDRTNYGYTF
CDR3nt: TGTGCCATCCGGCCCGACAGGACGAACTATGGCTACACCTTC

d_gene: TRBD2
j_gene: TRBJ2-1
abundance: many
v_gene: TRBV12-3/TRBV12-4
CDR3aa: CASSLSKGVRRGASYNEQFF
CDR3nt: TGTGCCAGCAGTTTAAGCAAGGGCGTAAGGCGGGGGGCATCCTACAATGAGCAGTTCTTC

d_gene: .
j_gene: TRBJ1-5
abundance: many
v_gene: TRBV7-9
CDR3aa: CATTEGGGVLLPQHF
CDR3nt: TGTGCCACTACGGAGGGCGGAGGCGTTCTTTTGCCCCAGCATTTT

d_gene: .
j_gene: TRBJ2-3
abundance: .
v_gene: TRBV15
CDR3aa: CATSRDGRPTDTQYF
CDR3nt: TGTGCCACCAGCAGAGATGGACGCCCCACAGATACGCAGTATTTT

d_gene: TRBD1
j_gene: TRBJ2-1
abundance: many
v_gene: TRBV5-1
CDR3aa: CASSLGGTGAYNEQFF
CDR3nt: TGCGCCAGCAGCTTGGGAGGGACAGGGGCCTACAATGAGCAGTTCTTC

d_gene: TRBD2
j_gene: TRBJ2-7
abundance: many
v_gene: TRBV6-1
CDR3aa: CASTVEAGGYEQYF
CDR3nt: TGTGCCAGCACGGTTGAGGCGGGGGGTTACGAGCAGTACTTC

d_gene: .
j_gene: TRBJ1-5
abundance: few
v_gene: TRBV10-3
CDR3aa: CAIRGDAGQPQHF
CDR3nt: TGTGCCATCCGCGGCGACGCGGGTCAGCCCCAGCATTTT

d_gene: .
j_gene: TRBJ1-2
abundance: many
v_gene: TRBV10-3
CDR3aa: CAISEWRASYTF
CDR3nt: TGTGCCATCAGTGAGTGGAGGGCTAGCTACACCTTC

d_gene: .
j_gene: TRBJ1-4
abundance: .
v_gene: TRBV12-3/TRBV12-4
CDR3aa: CASSLREKLFF
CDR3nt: TGTGCCAGCAGTTTGCGTGAAAAACTGTTTTTT

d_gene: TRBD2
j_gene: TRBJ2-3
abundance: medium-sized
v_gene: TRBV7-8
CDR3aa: CASSPRNSGTDTQYF
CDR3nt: TGTGCCAGCAGCCCCAGAAATAGCGGGACAGATACGCAGTATTTT

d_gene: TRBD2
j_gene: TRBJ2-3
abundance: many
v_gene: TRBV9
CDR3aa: CASSSRLAGGTDTQYF
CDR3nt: TGTGCCAGCAGCTCCAGACTAGCGGGAGGCACAGATACGCAGTATTTT